These 20 T cell receptor beta chains share one sample of origin, sequenced in a study of spatial heterogeneity in lung cancer. Study conclusions and caveats: Expanded alpha and beta TCR counts within tumors tracked tumor mutation counts.

Time point denoted: sample taken at primary tumor resection. These receptors' targets are unknown. TCRdb itself ran the 5' RACE reads through MiXCR, one entry per CDR3 protein. The profile shows 20,000 to 25,000 distinct CDR3 sequences, approximately 4.8% of them singletons. Material: lung tumor tissue, obtained at surgery. These receptors all stem from a male donor with early-stage non-small cell lung cancer.

The sample holds many counts of this clonotype. V gene TRBV7-9 combines with J gene TRBJ2-7, with 12 bases matching TRBD2. The CDR3 runs to 19 residues. V lost 3 bases to trimming and J lost 0 bases; unmatched junction nucleotides: 12. Germline V gene lookup returns CDR1 SEHNR and CDR2 FQNEAQ (reference sequence). CDR3 in amino acids: CASSFPTSGSGGASYEQYF. The CDR3 nucleotides read TGTGCCAGCAGCTTCCCGACTAGCGGGAGCGGAGGGGCCTCCTACGAGCAGTACTTC.

Many counts were recorded for this clonotype. The chain links TRBV20-1 to TRBJ2-1; D possibly corresponds to TRBD1 (6 bases). The CDR3 consists of 16 residues. The germline gives CDR1 DFQATT, CDR2 SNEGSKA (reference sequence). The germline V and J ends were trimmed by 4 bases and 10 bases, with 26 bases remaining between them. The CDR3 reads CSAMTGSETGRYEQFF. The DNA of the CDR3 is TGCAGTGCTATGACGGGTTCGGAAACAGGGCGGTACGAGCAGTTCTTC.

This clonotype occurred many times. The chain couples TRBV29-1 to TRBJ2-2, with D tentatively TRBD2 (5 bases). This CDR3 contains 11 residues. Germline V gene data show CDR1 as SQVTM and CDR2 as ANQGSEA. The ends were cut back, 8 bases at V and 8 bases at J, with 12 bases in the middle. CDR3 in DNA: TGCAGCTCTGGGAGAGAGGGGGAGCTGTTTTTT. Its translation: CSSGREGELFF.

Judged by abundance, this clonotype is medium-sized. This rearrangement joins TRBV20-1 to TRBJ1-5; no definite D call. The CDR3 runs to 14 residues. Trimming removed 6 bases from V and 1 base from J, with 13 bases in between. Germline CDR1 is DFQATT and CDR2 is SNEGSKA (reference sequence). CDR3 residues: CSARTGMSNQPQHF. The CDR3 region has the DNA TGCAGTGCGCGGACGGGAATGAGCAATCAGCCCCAGCATTTT.

The sample holds many counts of this clonotype. The gene calls are TRBV7-2 and TRBJ1-2; the D is unclear. The CDR3 has 13 amino acids. Germline V gene data show CDR1 as SGHTA and CDR2 as FQGNSA. Between the trimmed V and J ends, which lost 6 bases and 0 bases, there was a span of 8 bases. Here the CDR3 DNA reads TGTGCCAGCAGTTTGCACTCTAACTATGGCTACACCTTC. It encodes CASSLHSNYGYTF. The entire variable domain, with the rest obtained from reference TRBV7-2 and TRBJ1-2, is as follows: GAGVSQSPSNKVTEKGKDVELRCDPISGHTALYWYRQSLGQGLEFLIYFQGNSAPDKSGLPSDRFSAERTGGSVSTLTIQRTQQEDSAVYLCASSLHSNYGYTFGSGTRLTVV.

This clonotype was seen ten or more times. V gene TRBV28 combines with J gene TRBJ2-2, with D uncertain. The germline gives CDR1 MDHEN, CDR2 SYDVKM. The CDR3 sequence is 14 residues long. Trimming took 5 bases from V and 6 from J, leaving 13 bases between them. CDR3 amino acids: CASSLVRDAGELFF. DNA for the CDR3: TGTGCCAGCAGTCTTGTAAGGGATGCCGGGGAGCTGTTTTTT. The full variable domain, its missing parts supplied by reference TRBV28 and TRBJ2-2, is DVKVTQSSRYLVKRTGEKVFLECVQDMDHENMFWYRQDPGLGLRLIYFSYDVKMKEKGDIPEGYSVSREKKERFSLILESASTNQTSMYLCASSLVRDAGELFFGEGSRLTVL.

This clonotype was seen ten or more times. The rearrangement joins TRBV9 to TRBJ1-1; D is unresolved. V lost 4 bases and J 7 bases, leaving 14 bases between the germline ends. Germline CDR1 SGDLS, CDR2 YYNGEE. This CDR3 is built from 13 residues. Written as DNA, the CDR3 is TGTGCCAGCAGCCCGGGAGCCCAGATTGAAGCTTTCTTT. It yields the protein CASSPGAQIEAFF.

There are many counts of this clonotype. The chain is built from TRBV7-6 and TRBJ2-7; the D call may be TRBD1 or TRBD2 (5 bases each). Germline-derived CDR1 and CDR2 are SGHVS and FNYEAQ. The CDR3 has 16 residues. Deletions cut 5 bases from V and 0 bases from J, with 17 bases between. CDR3 protein: CASSLYPGTDSYEQYF. CDR3 bases: TGTGCCAGCAGCCTTTATCCCGGGACGGACTCCTACGAGCAGTACTTC.

This clonotype was seen many times. The CDR3 DNA reads as TGTGCCAGCAGTTTAGAACGGGGGGCTTACAATGAGCAGTTCTTC. Translating gives CASSLERGAYNEQFF. The rearrangement joins TRBV28 to TRBJ2-1, with a tentative D call TRBD2 (7 bases). The CDR3 extends over 15 amino acids. The V end was cut by 2 bases, the J end by 4 bases, with 12 bases between. CDR1 and CDR2 (germline): MDHEN, SYDVKM. The full variable domain, its missing parts supplied by reference TRBV28 and TRBJ2-1, is DVKVTQSSRYLVKRTGEKVFLECVQDMDHENMFWYRQDPGLGLRLIYFSYDVKMKEKGDIPEGYSVSREKKERFSLILESASTNQTSMYLCASSLERGAYNEQFFGPGTRLTVL.

This clonotype was recorded at least ten times. The chain links TRBV7-6 to TRBJ2-2; TRBD2 matches at 11 bases. Germline CDR1 is SGHVS and CDR2 is FNYEAQ. The CDR3 is made up of 17 amino acids. After removal of 5 bases from V and 4 bases from J, the junction contained 9 bases not matched to a gene. The CDR3 sequence: CASSLLLAGVLTGELFF. CDR3 DNA: TGTGCCAGCAGCCTGCTACTAGCGGGGGTCCTCACCGGGGAGCTGTTTTTT.

In this sample, this clonotype turned up many times. The chain employs TRBV5-6 and TRBJ2-1; D might be TRBD2 (6 bases). V lost 4 bases and J lost 4, with 12 bases in between. Germline CDR1 and CDR2: SGHDT and YYEEEE. The length of the CDR3 is 14 residues. The CDR3 protein is CASSRRDHYNEQFF. The CDR3 DNA reads TGTGCCAGCAGCCGGCGGGACCATTACAATGAGCAGTTCTTC.

This clonotype was recorded many times. The CDR3 spells CATQSGLTGGPNTGELFF. Written as DNA, the CDR3 is TGCGCCACGCAAAGTGGCTTAACGGGAGGGCCTAACACCGGGGAGCTGTTTTTT. The rearrangement links TRBV5-1 to TRBJ2-2; TRBD2 matches 8 bases. Trimming at V came to 9 bases and at J to 2 bases, leaving 18 bases not matched to a gene. The CDR3 length is 18 residues. Germline V gene data show CDR1 as SGHRS and CDR2 as YFSETQ.

This clonotype was seen repeatedly, ten times or more. The J gene is TRBJ2-5, the V gene TRBV6-5, with TRBD1 matching 7 bases. The V segment lost 5 bases and the J segment 4 bases; nucleotides outside the gene matches: 7. Per the germline V gene, CDR1 is MNHEY and CDR2 is SVGAGI. The CDR3 has 14 residues. CDR3 region: CASSEPNRGETQYF. CDR3 nucleotides: TGTGCCAGCAGTGAACCGAACAGGGGAGAGACCCAGTACTTC.

This clonotype was observed a few times. The chain is built from TRBV6-5 and TRBJ2-7, with D tentatively TRBD2 (7 bases). Trimming took 0 bases from V and 4 from J, leaving 13 bases between them. The CDR3 is 15 amino acids. CDR1 and CDR2 from the germline V gene are MNHEY and SVGAGI. The CDR3 region has the DNA TGTGCCAGCAGTTACTCACGAAGGGGGGGGTACGAGCAGTACTTC. Amino acid sequence: CASSYSRRGGYEQYF.

This clonotype was seen more than once but under ten times. The V and J genes are TRBV27 and TRBJ2-7; no reliable D call. Per germline, CDR1 MNHEY and CDR2 SMNVEV (reference sequence). Trimming took 2 bases from V and 2 from J, leaving 13 bases between them. The CDR3 has 15 residues. This CDR3 reads CASSLNSGPTYEQYF. In DNA, the CDR3 is TGTGCCAGCAGTTTAAACTCCGGGCCCACCTACGAGCAGTACTTC.

Many counts were recorded for this clonotype. The V and J genes are TRBV6-7 and TRBJ2-7; D might be TRBD1 or TRBD2, each matching 6 bases. TRBV6-7 is an ORF, and what it does is uncertain. The CDR3 contains 13 residues. Trimming left V 7 bases short and J 5 bases short, with 15 bases between. The CDR3 here is CASKAGRGDEQYF. DNA for the CDR3: TGTGCCAGCAAAGCGGGCAGGGGAGACGAGCAGTACTTC.

This clonotype was observed at least ten times. This chain links TRBV7-9 with TRBJ2-1, with 12 nucleotides matching TRBD2. V trimming: 3 bases; J trimming: 9 bases; junction bases outside the gene matches: 15. The CDR3 is 18 amino acids. Germline CDR1 SEHNR, CDR2 FQNEAQ (reference sequence). Here the CDR3 DNA reads TGTGCCAGCAGCTTTAGCGTACCGCTAGCGGGGGGGCAGGTTGAGCAGTTCTTC. Its translation: CASSFSVPLAGGQVEQFF.

There are many counts of this clonotype. The chain is built from TRBV6-5 and TRBJ2-6; TRBD1 matches at 7 bases. The V and J ends lost 2 bases and 4 bases, in that order; junction bases with no gene match: 8. CDR3 length: 17 amino acids. The V gene's germline CDR1 is MNHEY and CDR2 SVGAGI. CDR3 sequence: CASSYMAQGRGANVLTF. In DNA, the CDR3 is TGTGCCAGCAGTTACATGGCACAGGGGAGAGGGGCCAACGTCCTGACTTTC.

This clonotype was detected ten times or more. This chain uses TRBV5-5 with TRBJ2-7, with 7 nucleotides matching TRBD2. Per germline, CDR1 SGHKS and CDR2 YYEKEE (reference sequence). The CDR3 runs 13 residues. V was pared by 0 bases and J by 6 bases, with 3 bases of the junction left unmatched. CDR3 nucleotide sequence: TGTGCCAGCAGCTTGGAGTGGGGGGGCGAGCAGTACTTC. It yields the protein CASSLEWGGEQYF.

This clonotype was seen repeatedly, ten times or more. The chain has TRBV18 and TRBJ1-4; D ambiguous. V was cut by 2 bases and J by 3 bases, with 13 bases left in between. The CDR3 sequence is 16 residues long. The V gene's germline CDR1 is KGHSH and CDR2 LQKENI. The CDR3 region has the DNA TGTGCCAGCTCACCATCAACCACCCAGGCTAATGAAAAACTGTTTTTT. Protein sequence: CASSPSTTQANEKLFF.